This T cell receptor (beta chain) was identified in a study of cytomegalovirus exposure and HLA in healthy donors. About the research overall: The approximately 110 validation repertoires were reported in a later analysis to have been generated on the same platform as the roughly 720 first-cohort repertoires.

With respect to this clone: Its target is unknown.

The protocol was immunoSEQ multiplex PCR, while the TCRdb copy is restricted to in-frame clones and leaves out a portion. The sample contains 55,000 to 75,000 clones, over 85% of which appear only once. Overall study findings and caveats: Using the classifier, cytomegalovirus status was reportedly diagnosed with high specificity and sensitivity. Most TCR sequences were uncommon, yet certain public TCRs appeared in many donors. Cytomegalovirus association was listed for 150 to 200 TCR beta chains.

The CDR3 consists of 13 residues. V lost 6 bases, J lost 5 bases, and 13 bases lay in between. Germline V CDR1 and CDR2: WNHNN, SYGVQD (reference sequence). The TCR sequence derives from a man aged 18 to 30 in good health and CMV-seropositive. The specimen was PBMCs. This chain joins TRBV10-1 and TRBJ1-2; a weak D match, TRBD1 (6 bases). The CDR3 nucleotides read TGCGCCAGCAGGGACGGGACACCTTATGGCTACACCTTC. It specifies CASRDGTPYGYTF.